This paragraph reports one TCR beta chain. No cognate antigen has been identified for it. One base away there is no much larger clone; base qualities are not given. The record originates from a study of beta chain features in type 1 diabetes (dated by TCRdb to 2016 to 2018). With regard to the full study: Patients and healthy donors did not differ in mean age, gender distribution, total cell number or subset yield. A total of some 100,000,000 sorted cells were examined across all samples, and a strong correlation was observed between cell number per subset and RNA yield. The study compared TCRB repertoires of sorted circulating CD4+ T cell subsets between recently diagnosed type 1 diabetes patients and matched healthy donors. Naive and central memory subsets were obtained from all 30 or so donors, but regulatory and stem cell-like memory subsets were isolated from only 8 patients and roughly 8 healthy donors. Study-wide findings and limitations: Because cDNA was sequenced instead of genomic DNA, highly expressing activated cells could be over-represented, though the groups showed no difference in activation or CD3 levels. In all four CD4+ subsets, TCRB CDR3 length was moderately but significantly shorter in type 1 diabetes patients. Naive, central memory and regulatory TCRB repertoires appeared to be more similar among patients than among healthy donors. PCR may preferentially amplify shorter templates, but because patient and control samples were amplified and corrected together, any resulting skew would affect both groups equally. At VDJ recombination sites, type 1 diabetes patients had fewer insertions and more deleted nucleotides, which implies abnormalities in thymic rearrangement. Because the HLA sub-analyses included only small numbers of individuals, any influence of HLA type on TCRB rearrangement was left unresolved.

Counted from cysteine to phenylalanine, this CDR3 has 11 amino acids. The only DNA kept is the CDR3, 33 bases in frame from the first base. The V and J ends are trimmed by 6 bases and 4 bases, leaving 7 bases between them. CDR1 is given as MDHEN and CDR2 as SYDVKM, both from the germline V gene. From each donor, a single peripheral blood sample of around 0.12 L on average was drawn into heparinised tubes. A BD FACSAria II was used to sort naive, central memory, regulatory and stem cell-like memory CD4+ T cells with a panel that included CD45RO, CCR7, CD25, CD127, CD95 and CD27. A purity above 95% was achieved for all sorted populations. Right away, PBMCs were isolated by Lymphoprep density gradient centrifugation and were stained directly, with no culture step. To minimize batch effects, samples were stained and sorted in pairs, one healthy donor with one patient per experiment. All of the isolated RNA was reverse transcribed with the High Capacity cDNA Reverse Transcription Kit, so expressed TCRB transcripts were sequenced. Naive, central memory and regulatory T cell samples underwent deep immunoSEQ sequencing, averaging around 3.9 million total reads per sample. After sorted cells were lysed in RLT buffer, RNA was extracted with DNase-treated RNeasy Micro or Mini kits, with the choice depending on cell number. To prevent cross-contamination, every cell subset was processed on its own, while patient and healthy donor samples were processed together. The immunoSEQ multiplex PCR was used to amplify TCRB sequences from cDNA, generating 87-bp fragments that spanned the CDR3 region. The amplicons were sequenced using the Illumina HiSeq platform. The study's processing was this. Synthetic template baselines were used to correct PCR bias computationally, reads within Hamming distance 2 were collapsed, and singletons that could not be merged were discarded. By aligning reads against IMGT, V, D and J genes, CDR3 length, and insertions or deletions at six rearrangement sites were assigned. Within each subset, clonotype counts were normalized to sorted cell number, and only after that were true diversity and Gini coefficients computed with the tcR R package. The overlap coefficient, calculated on TCRB nucleotide sequences, was used to measure repertoire sharing. Out-of-frame TCRB sequences from naive cells were analyzed to stand in for the pre-selection repertoire. Sourced from immuneACCESS, this table was stored by TCRdb with only in-frame sequences that have V and J called. A share of the clones is absent; for the studies checked, an unresolved V gene accounts for under half, and the remainder has no known explanation. V and J calls plus clone size are reproduced from that table; the DNA served to infer D and trimming. Across this sample there are 280,000 or so clones, with 15% seen only once. The leading ten clones occupy around 0.015% of the sample.

Sequenced input: naive CD4+ T cells from blood. In the paper's terms, the cell subset or site label means: true naive CD4+ T cells. The TCR was taken from a man aged 18 to 30 with type 1 diabetes. In this chain, TRBV28 is recombined with TRBJ2-7; the D gene is unclear. The nucleotides read TGTGCCAGCAGAACAAATTACGAGCAGTACTTC. Protein translation: CASRTNYEQYF.